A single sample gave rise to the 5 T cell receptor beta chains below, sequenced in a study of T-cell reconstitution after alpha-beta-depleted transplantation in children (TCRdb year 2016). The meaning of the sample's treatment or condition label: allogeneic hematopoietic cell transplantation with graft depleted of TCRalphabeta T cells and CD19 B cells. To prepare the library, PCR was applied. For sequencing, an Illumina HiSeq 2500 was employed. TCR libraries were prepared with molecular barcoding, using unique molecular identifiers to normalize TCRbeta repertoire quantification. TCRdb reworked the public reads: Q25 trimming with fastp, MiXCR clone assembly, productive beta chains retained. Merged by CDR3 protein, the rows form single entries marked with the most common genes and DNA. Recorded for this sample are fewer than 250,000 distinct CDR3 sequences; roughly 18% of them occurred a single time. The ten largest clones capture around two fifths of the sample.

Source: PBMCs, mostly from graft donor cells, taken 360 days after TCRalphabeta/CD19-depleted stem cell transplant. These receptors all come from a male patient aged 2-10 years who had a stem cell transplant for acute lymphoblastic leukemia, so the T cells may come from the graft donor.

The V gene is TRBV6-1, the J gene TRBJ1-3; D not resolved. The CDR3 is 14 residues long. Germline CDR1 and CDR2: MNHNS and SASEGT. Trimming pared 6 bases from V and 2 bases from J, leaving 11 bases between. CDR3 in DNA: TGTGCCAGCAGCCCTCTCGGGCCTGGAAACACCATATATTTT. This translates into CASSPLGPGNTIYF.

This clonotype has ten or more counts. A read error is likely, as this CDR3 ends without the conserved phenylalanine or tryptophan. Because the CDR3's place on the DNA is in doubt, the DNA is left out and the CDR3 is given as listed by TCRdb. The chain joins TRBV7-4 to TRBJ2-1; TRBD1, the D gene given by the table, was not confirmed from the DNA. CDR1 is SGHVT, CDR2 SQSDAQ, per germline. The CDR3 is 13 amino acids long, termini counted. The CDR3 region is CASSLVGANRLIL.

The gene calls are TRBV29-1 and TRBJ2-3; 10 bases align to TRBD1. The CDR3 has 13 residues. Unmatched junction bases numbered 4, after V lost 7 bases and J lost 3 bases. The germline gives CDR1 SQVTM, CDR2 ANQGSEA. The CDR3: CSGDRGRTDTQYF. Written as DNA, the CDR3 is TGCAGCGGAGACAGGGGGCGGACAGATACGCAGTATTTT.

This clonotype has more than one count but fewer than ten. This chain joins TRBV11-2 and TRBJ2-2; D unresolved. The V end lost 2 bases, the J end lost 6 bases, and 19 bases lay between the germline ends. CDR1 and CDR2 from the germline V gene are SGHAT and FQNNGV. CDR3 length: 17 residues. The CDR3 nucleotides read TGTGCCAGCAGCTTAAGTTTGGCCTCTCCCAACGCCGGGGAGCTGTTTTTT. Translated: CASSLSLASPNAGELFF.

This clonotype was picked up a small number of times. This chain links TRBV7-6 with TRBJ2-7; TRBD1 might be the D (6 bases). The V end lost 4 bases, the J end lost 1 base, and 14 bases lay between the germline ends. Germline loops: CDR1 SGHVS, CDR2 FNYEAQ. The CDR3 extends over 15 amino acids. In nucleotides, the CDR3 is TGTGCCAGCAGCTCCATAAACAGGGATTCCTACGAGCAGTACTTC. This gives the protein CASSSINRDSYEQYF.